What follows are 8 T cell receptor beta chains derived from one specimen sequenced in a study of T cell responses to AZD1222 COVID-19 vaccine. Produced via immunoSEQ multiplex PCR; TCRdb's table is partial and in-frame only. The sample shows about 120,000 clones, about 80% of them seen only once. The material sequenced was peripheral blood, taken on day 0 of AZD1222 vaccination. These receptor sequences come from an adult in good health.

The V call is TRBV7-9, the J call TRBJ2-3; D could derive from TRBD1 or TRBD2 (5 bases each). Looked up from germline, CDR1 is SEHNR and CDR2 is FQNEAQ (reference sequence). V was pared by 4 bases and J by 6 bases, with 20 bases between. This CDR3 comprises 16 residues. CDR3 coding DNA: TGTGCCAGCAGCTCTAGCCCGGGGCATCTCGCGGATACGCAGTATTTT. Encoded protein: CASSSSPGHLADTQYF.

The rearrangement links TRBV7-9 to TRBJ1-1; D remains unclear. This CDR3 comprises 16 residues. V lost 2 bases and J 5 bases, leaving 18 bases between the germline ends. Germline V lookup: CDR1 SEHNR, CDR2 FQNEAQ (reference sequence). CDR3 sequence reads: CASSLTRAGPWTEAFF. The CDR3 DNA sequence: TGTGCCAGCAGCTTAACAAGAGCCGGCCCCTGGACTGAAGCTTTCTTT.

This clone occurred once. The rearrangement links TRBV4-1 to TRBJ1-1; D call uncertain. The germline V and J ends were trimmed by 0 bases and 1 base, with 6 bases remaining between them. The CDR3 runs to 14 residues. Germline CDR1 MGHRA, CDR2 YSYEKL. CDR3 nucleotide sequence: TGCGCCAGCAGCCAAGACACCCAGAACACTGAAGCTTTCTTT. Translated: CASSQDTQNTEAFF.

This clone has a count of ten or more. The chain has TRBV27 and TRBJ1-1, with TRBD1 matching 9 bases. This CDR3 region has 15 residues. Per the germline V gene, CDR1 is MNHEY and CDR2 is SMNVEV (reference sequence). Trimming at V came to 6 bases and at J to 4 bases, leaving 9 bases not matched to a gene. CDR3 amino acids: CASSLLQGAPTEAFF. The CDR3 DNA sequence: TGTGCCAGCAGCCTCTTACAGGGGGCGCCCACTGAAGCTTTCTTT.

This clone was counted once. The chain combines TRBV18 with TRBJ1-6; TRBD1 might be the D (5 bases). Germline-derived CDR1 and CDR2 are KGHSH and LQKENI. V lost 4 bases and J 5 bases, leaving 21 bases between the germline ends. The CDR3 totals 18 residues. The CDR3 loop is CASSLFQSGPANNSPLHF. In DNA form, the CDR3 reads TGTGCCAGCTCACTCTTTCAGTCGGGGCCGGCCAATAATTCACCCCTCCACTTT.

This rearrangement joins TRBV5-6 to TRBJ1-5, with D maybe TRBD1 (5 bases). Germline CDR1 is SGHDT and CDR2 is YYEEEE. The CDR3 spans 12 residues. Deletions cut 3 bases from V and 5 bases from J, with 6 bases between. CDR3 nucleotide sequence: TGTGCCAGCAGCTCAGGGTATCAGCCCCAGCATTTT. Protein sequence: CASSSGYQPQHF.

This chain connects TRBV20-1 to TRBJ1-2, with no clear D. Germline V gives CDR1 DFQATT, CDR2 SNEGSKA (reference sequence). Trimming took 3 bases from V and 4 from J, leaving 12 bases between them. CDR3 size: 13 residues. The CDR3: CSASNPSLYGYTF. The DNA of the CDR3 is TGCAGTGCTAGTAACCCTAGCCTCTATGGCTACACCTTC.

The chain couples TRBV12-3 or TRBV12-4 to TRBJ1-2; 9 bases line up with TRBD1. CDR3 length: 13 amino acids. The trim removed 7 bases at V and 2 bases at J, leaving 2 bases unmatched. In nucleotides, the CDR3 is TGTGCCAGCAAACAGGGGGCGAACTATGGCTACACCTTC. Translating gives CASKQGANYGYTF.